Below are 18 T cell receptor beta chains sequenced from a single sample in a study of T cell repertoires in aging, cancer and after chemotherapy (dated by TCRdb to about 2019). Instead of sorted cells or RNA, genomic DNA extracted from peripheral blood served as the source for amplifying TCR beta rearrangements. TCRdb lists the instrument as Illumina MiSeq. Rearranged TRB sequences spanning V, D and J segments were amplified by multiplex touch-down PCR using a mixed TRB-A/B primer pool. TCRdb trimmed the raw reads at Q25, called clones with MiXCR and kept productive beta chains. Every entry covers one CDR3 protein and lists the most common genes and DNA from its rows. This sample gives roughly 2,300 distinct CDR3 sequences in total; roughly 27% of them show up just once. Of the sample, roughly 19% falls within the top ten clones. Sequenced: blood. These TCRs come from a human donor with a solid tumor.

By share, this clonotype counts as medium-sized. The chain combines TRBV10-3 with TRBJ2-7, with D maybe TRBD2 (5 bases). The CDR3 spans 13 residues. Per germline, CDR1 ENHRY and CDR2 SYGVKD. The V gene lost 4 bases and the J gene lost 3 bases, with 10 bases spanning the gap. CDR3 bases: TGTGCCATCAGTGCTAGCCGGAACTACGAGCAGTACGTC. Its protein is CAISASRNYEQYV.

By share, this clonotype counts as medium-sized. This sequence joins TRBV24-1 and TRBJ2-6; 11 nucleotides match TRBD1. Losses at the gene ends were 2 bases for V and 0 bases for J; bases not matched to a gene: 5. Germline V gives CDR1 KGHDR, CDR2 SFDVKD. CDR3 size: 19 residues. CDR3 nucleotide sequence: TGTGCCACCAGTGATTCGGGACAGGGGGGTATCTCTGGGGCCAACGTCCTGACTTTC. Its translation: CATSDSGQGGISGANVLTF.

The V call is TRBV20-1, the J call TRBJ2-5, with D perhaps being TRBD1 or TRBD2 (5 bases each). Germline loops: CDR1 DFQATT, CDR2 SNEGSKA (reference sequence). The CDR3 has 16 amino acids. Between the trimmed V and J ends, which lost 3 bases and 2 bases, there was a span of 19 bases. In nucleotides, the CDR3 is TGCAGTGCTAGCCTTGGCGTAGCTGGGACGCAAGAGACCCAGTACTTC. Its protein product is CSASLGVAGTQETQYF.

DNA of the CDR3: TGTGCCAGCAGACACGGACGTCGTAATGAAAAACTGTTTTTT. The encoded protein is CASRHGRRNEKLFF. The V and J genes are TRBV12-3 or TRBV12-4 and TRBJ1-4; unclear D gene. The CDR3 consists of 14 residues. Between the trimmed V and J ends, which lost 6 bases and 4 bases, there was a span of 12 bases.

This clonotype is medium-sized in the sample. This chain uses TRBV20-1 with TRBJ2-1, with 13 bases aligning to TRBD2. This CDR3 is 15 amino acids long. Unmatched junction bases numbered 4, after V lost 2 bases and J lost 6 bases. Germline V gene data show CDR1 as DFQATT and CDR2 as SNEGSKA (reference sequence). The CDR3 loop reads CSARRTSGRGNEQFF. DNA for the CDR3: TGCAGTGCTAGACGGACTAGCGGGAGAGGCAATGAGCAGTTCTTC.

J is TRBJ2-3 and V is TRBV5-5, with D possibly matching TRBD1 (5 bases). The V end was cut by 4 bases, the J end by 4 bases, with 13 bases between. Per the germline V gene, CDR1 is SGHKS and CDR2 is YYEKEE (reference sequence). The CDR3 runs 14 residues. DNA for the CDR3: TGTGCCAGCAGCGTCTCCCAGGGCCCAGATACGCAGTATTTT. Its protein is CASSVSQGPDTQYF.

The CDR3 loop reads CASSAGQYSEYYKQYV. CDR3 nucleotides: TGTGCCAGCAGCGCCGGGCAATACAGCGAGTACTACAAGCAGTACGTC. V gene TRBV5-6 combines with J gene TRBJ2-7; no firm D call. This CDR3 comprises 16 residues. Per the germline V gene, CDR1 is SGHDT and CDR2 is YYEEEE.

This clonotype is medium-sized within its sample. The rearrangement links TRBV10-3 to TRBJ2-5, with 10 bases aligning to TRBD2. CDR1 is ENHRY, CDR2 SYGVKD, per germline. This CDR3 comprises 17 residues. V shed 0 bases, J shed 5 bases, and the junction held 9 bases outside the gene matches. CDR3 region: CAISESSLAGGEETQYF. CDR3 in DNA: TGTGCCATCAGTGAGTCCAGCTTAGCGGGAGGTGAGGAGACCCAGTACTTC.

This clonotype is medium-sized in the sample. The chain uses TRBV10-2 and TRBJ1-4; the D is unclear. This CDR3 has 12 residues. Germline CDR1 reads WSHSY; CDR2 reads SAAADI. V was clipped by 10 bases and J by 7 bases, with 13 bases between them. Here the CDR3 DNA reads TGCGCCACCGGCGGCATTAGTGAAAAACTGTTTTTT. Protein product: CATGGISEKLFF.

This clonotype has only a few counts. The chain has TRBV7-8 and TRBJ2-7, with D unresolved. V gave up 4 bases and J gave up 7 bases, with 14 bases separating them. This CDR3 comprises 13 residues. The germline V gene has CDR1 SGHVS and CDR2 FQNEAQ. CDR3 DNA sequence: TGTGCCAGCAGCTGGAGCGTGGGCAGGGAGCAGTACGTC. It specifies CASSWSVGREQYV.

Sample share makes this clonotype medium-sized (0.01 to 0.1%). V is TRBV11-3 and J is TRBJ1-2, with D maybe TRBD1 (6 bases). CDR3 size: 13 residues. Germline CDR1 and CDR2: SGHNT and YENEEA. The V end was cut by 5 bases, the J end by 3 bases, with 10 bases between. The CDR3 reads CASSQGTHYGYTF. The CDR3 nucleotides read TGTGCCAGCAGCCAAGGGACACACTATGGCTACACCTTC.

Sample share makes this clonotype medium-sized (0.01 to 0.1%). V usage is TRBV18 and J usage is TRBJ2-1; D is unclear. V gave up 2 bases and J gave up 9 bases, with 17 bases separating them. Germline V CDR1 and CDR2: KGHSH, LQKENI. CDR3 length equals 15 residues. CDR3 protein: CASSPTSEGRSEQFF. For the CDR3, the DNA is TGTGCCAGCTCACCAACTTCCGAAGGGCGGAGTGAGCAGTTCTTC.

The chain is built from TRBV27 and TRBJ1-6, with 8 bases matching TRBD1. The CDR3 is 14 residues long. V shed 7 bases, J shed 8 bases, and the junction held 7 bases outside the gene matches. The germline V gene encodes CDR1 MNHEY and CDR2 SMNVEV (reference sequence). This chain's CDR3 is CASTRTGSYSPLHF. In DNA form, the CDR3 reads TGTGCCAGCACTCGGACAGGGTCATATTCACCCCTCCACTTT.

The chain is built from TRBV15 and TRBJ2-4, with 8 nucleotides matching TRBD1. The length of the CDR3 is 11 residues. V shed 10 bases and J 9 bases; nucleotides not matched to a gene: 5. Germline V gene lookup returns CDR1 LNHNV and CDR2 YYDKDF (reference sequence). CDR3 sequence reads: CASTGQGIQYF. The CDR3 DNA is TGTGCCAGCACCGGACAGGGCATTCAGTACTTC. Complete variable domain (other parts from reference TRBV15 and TRBJ2-4): DAMVIQNPRYQVTQFGKPVTLSCSQTLNHNVMYWYQQKSSQAPKLLFHYYDKDFNNEADTPDNFQSRRPNTSFCFLDIRSPGLGDTAMYLCASTGQGIQYFGAGTRLSVL.

Sample share makes this clonotype large. V and J are TRBV11-3 and TRBJ2-1; D is possibly TRBD1 (5 bases). V was clipped by 0 bases and J by 5 bases, with 5 bases between them. Germline assignment: CDR1 SGHNT and CDR2 YENEEA. CDR3 length equals 13 residues. This CDR3 is CASSLEGDNEQFF. The CDR3 DNA follows: TGTGCCAGCAGCTTAGAAGGGGACAATGAGCAGTTCTTC.

This clonotype has a handful of counts. The rearrangement links TRBV28 to TRBJ2-7; 9 positions agree with TRBD2. The germline CDR1 and CDR2 sequences are MDHEN and SYDVKM. V shed 7 bases, J shed 5 bases, and the junction held 12 bases outside the gene matches. The CDR3 sequence is 15 residues long. The CDR3: CASTVSGRGVDEQYF. CDR3 in DNA: TGTGCCAGCACCGTTAGCGGGAGAGGGGTTGACGAGCAGTACTTC.

In its sample, this clonotype was seen once. A much larger clone differs by one base, so this may be a read error. V usage is TRBV6-5 and J usage is TRBJ2-3; 11 nucleotides align to TRBD2. CDR3 length equals 16 residues. The germline V gene encodes CDR1 MNHEY and CDR2 SVGAGI. V lost 5 bases and J lost 3; bases outside the gene matches: 7. CDR3 amino acids: CASSDLAGGPTDTQYF. The CDR3 DNA reads TGTGCCAGCAGTGACTTAGCGGGAGGGCCTACAGATACGCAGTATTTT.

This clonotype is judged medium-sized. The rearrangement links TRBV6-5 to TRBJ1-2, with D unresolved. Trimming left V 6 bases short and J 3 bases short, with 14 bases between. The germline gives CDR1 MNHEY, CDR2 SVGAGI. This CDR3 spans 14 amino acids. The CDR3 region is CASRSFKADYGYTF. The CDR3 bases are TGTGCCAGCAGGTCGTTTAAAGCTGACTATGGCTACACCTTC.